This TCR beta chain was profiled in a study of CD8 T cells in ankylosing spondylitis. Study observations and caveats: Earlier reports found some motif variants in synovial fluid and blood in reactive arthritis. A TCR beta motif of fewer than ten highly homologous variants seemed to mark ankylosing spondylitis blood. Disease-linked clones had a CD8+ phenotype and relatively low frequency in peripheral blood. As reported, disease-linked clones showed significant enrichment in matched ankylosing spondylitis synovial fluid.

Turning to this clonotype: Its antigen is not identified. Sequence at one end of the junction differs from germline and may be a read error.

The authors made TCR beta libraries by quantitative 5'-RACE with molecular barcodes. A single record per CDR3 protein comes from TCRdb applying MiXCR to the 5' RACE reads. The sample shows fewer than 500,000 distinct CDR3 sequences, around 20% of them seen only once. This CDR3 has 13 residues. Looked up from germline, CDR1 is SSHAT and CDR2 is FNYEAQ (reference sequence). The source material was blood, either unsorted or a sorted T cell fraction (not recorded which). The chain carries TRBV7-7 and TRBJ2-7; no clear D gene. The TCR sequence derives from a male donor with ankylosing spondylitis. CDR3 region: CASSLAGPGEQYF. CDR3 bases: TGTGCTAGCAGCTTAGCTGGGCCGGGCGAGCAGTACTTC.